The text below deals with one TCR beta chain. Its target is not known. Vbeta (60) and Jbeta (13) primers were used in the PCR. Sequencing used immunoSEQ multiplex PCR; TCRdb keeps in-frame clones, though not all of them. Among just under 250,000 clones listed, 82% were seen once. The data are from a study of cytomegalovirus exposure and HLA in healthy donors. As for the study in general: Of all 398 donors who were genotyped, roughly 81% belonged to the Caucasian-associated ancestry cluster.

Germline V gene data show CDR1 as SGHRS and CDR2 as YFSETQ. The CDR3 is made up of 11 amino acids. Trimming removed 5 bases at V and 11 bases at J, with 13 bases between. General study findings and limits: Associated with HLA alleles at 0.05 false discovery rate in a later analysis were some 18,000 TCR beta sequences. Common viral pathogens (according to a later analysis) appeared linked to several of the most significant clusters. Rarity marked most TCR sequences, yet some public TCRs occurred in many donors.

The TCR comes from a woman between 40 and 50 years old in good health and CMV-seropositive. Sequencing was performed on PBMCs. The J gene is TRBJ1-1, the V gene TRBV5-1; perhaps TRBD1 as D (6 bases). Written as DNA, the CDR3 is TGCGCCAGCAGGGACAGTGTAATGGCTTTCTTT. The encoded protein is CASRDSVMAFF.